The rows below give T cell receptor beta chains drawn from one sample of a study of blood T cell repertoires in COVID-19. The repertoire was sequenced with immunoSEQ multiplex PCR; TCRdb's copy has only in-frame clones and lacks some. This repertoire shows 110,000 to 150,000 clones, over 75% found once; its top ten account for about two fifths. Input material: peripheral blood. These receptors all come from a human donor in a cohort sampled during active COVID-19. Both conserved end residues are part of each CDR3. Each record gives: J gene, clone size, V gene, D gene, CDR3 DNA, CDR3 protein. D genes are given only for firm matches. Size tells how often a clone was seen (once, few, many) or the class of an expanded clone, and some rows leave it out.

J: TRBJ1-5; size: NA; V: TRBV11-3; D: NA; DNA: TGTGCCAGCAGCTTGAGTTACAATCAGCCCCAGCATTTT; CDR3: CASSLSYNQPQHF
J: TRBJ1-2; size: NA; V: TRBV3-1/TRBV3-2; D: NA; DNA: TGTGCCAGCAGCCTCGTTGGACCGTTAAAGGGGAATGGCTACACCTTC; CDR3: CASSLVGPLKGNGYTF
J: TRBJ2-3; size: NA; V: TRBV3-1/TRBV3-2; D: TRBD2; DNA: TGTGCCAGCAGCCAAGTTGTCGGCGGGGGAACTAGCACAGATACGCAGTATTTT; CDR3: CASSQVVGGGTSTDTQYF
J: TRBJ2-5; size: NA; V: TRBV6-5; D: NA; DNA: TGTGCCAGCAGTTTCCCTCTCGAGACCCAGTACTTC; CDR3: CASSFPLETQYF
J: TRBJ1-3; size: NA; V: TRBV7-9; D: TRBD1; DNA: TGTGCCAGCAGCTTATGGAGACAGGGTAACTCTGGAAACACCATATATTTT; CDR3: CASSLWRQGNSGNTIYF
J: TRBJ1-3; size: NA; V: TRBV11-2; D: TRBD1; DNA: TGTGCCAGCAGTCCGGGACAGGGTTTCTCTGGAAACACCATATATTTT; CDR3: CASSPGQGFSGNTIYF
J: TRBJ2-1; size: NA; V: TRBV7-2; D: TRBD2; DNA: TGTGCCAGCAGCTTAGTTAGCGGGTTGTCCTACAATGAGCAGTTCTTC; CDR3: CASSLVSGLSYNEQFF
J: TRBJ1-2; size: once; V: TRBV25-1; D: TRBD1; DNA: TGTGCCAGCAGTGAAAATAGGGGGCCTAACTATGGCTACACCTTC; CDR3: CASSENRGPNYGYTF
J: TRBJ1-4; size: NA; V: TRBV29-1; D: NA; DNA: TGCAGCGTTGAGGAGGAAAAACTGTTTTTT; CDR3: CSVEEEKLFF
J: TRBJ2-7; size: NA; V: TRBV7-6; D: TRBD2; DNA: TGTGCCAGCAGCCCGGGAGGGGAAAGCTCCTACGAGCAGTACTTC; CDR3: CASSPGGESSYEQYF
J: TRBJ2-1; size: NA; V: TRBV6-2/TRBV6-3; D: TRBD2; DNA: TGTGCCAGCAGTTACGGGACTAGCGGGGATCAGAATGAGCAGTTCTTC; CDR3: CASSYGTSGDQNEQFF
J: TRBJ1-4; size: NA; V: TRBV6-5; D: NA; DNA: TGTGCCAGCACAAAGGGGATCAAGCTTGGTGAAAAACTGTTTTTT; CDR3: CASTKGIKLGEKLFF
J: TRBJ1-1; size: NA; V: TRBV6-5; D: NA; DNA: TGTGCCAGCAGTTATCAGGGAACAGCTTTCTTT; CDR3: CASSYQGTAFF
J: TRBJ1-1; size: NA; V: TRBV7-2; D: NA; DNA: TGTGCCAGCCGCGGGGAGAGTGGGAACACTGAAGCTTTCTTT; CDR3: CASRGESGNTEAFF
J: TRBJ1-2; size: NA; V: TRBV7-8; D: NA; DNA: TGTGCCAGCAGCTTGGTCCAGGGTGCTGGTGGCTACACCTTC; CDR3: CASSLVQGAGGYTF
J: TRBJ2-1; size: few; V: TRBV7-2; D: TRBD2; DNA: TGTGCCAGCAGCCCCCGACTAGCGGGAGGTAGCAATGAGCAGTTCTTC; CDR3: CASSPRLAGGSNEQFF
J: TRBJ2-1; size: NA; V: TRBV4-2; D: TRBD2; DNA: TGTGCCAGCAGCCTACTAGCGGGAGAGCTCAATGAGCAGTTCTTC; CDR3: CASSLLAGELNEQFF
J: TRBJ1-1; size: NA; V: TRBV5-1; D: TRBD1; DNA: TGCGCCAGCAGCCCCCGGGACAGGGGGGGAATTGGCACTGAAGCTTTCTTT; CDR3: CASSPRDRGGIGTEAFF
J: TRBJ1-6; size: once; V: TRBV27; D: NA; DNA: TGTGCCAGCCGTAGCTCCTATAATTCACCCCTCCACTTT; CDR3: CASRSSYNSPLHF
J: TRBJ2-5; size: many; V: TRBV6-5; D: TRBD1; DNA: TGTGCCAGCAGTTACACCCCAGGGACAGGGAGTGAGACCCAGTACTTC; CDR3: CASSYTPGTGSETQYF
J: TRBJ2-1; size: NA; V: TRBV19; D: NA; DNA: TGTGCCAGTAGTAACCGGGCCTACAATGAGCAGTTCTTC; CDR3: CASSNRAYNEQFF
J: TRBJ2-1; size: NA; V: TRBV7-2; D: TRBD1; DNA: TGTGCCAGCAGCTTCCAGGGGGTAGGCTACAATGAGCAGTTCTTC; CDR3: CASSFQGVGYNEQFF
J: TRBJ1-4; size: NA; V: TRBV19; D: NA; DNA: TGTGCCAGTAGTCTCCGGGGTAATGAAAAACTGTTTTTT; CDR3: CASSLRGNEKLFF
J: TRBJ2-7; size: once; V: TRBV11-2; D: NA; DNA: TGTGCCAGCAGCTTCCTGAGGGAGCAGTACTTC; CDR3: CASSFLREQYF
J: TRBJ2-5; size: NA; V: TRBV7-9; D: TRBD1; DNA: TGTGCCAGCAGTCAAATCGAGGGGGCCCAAGAGACCCAGTACTTC; CDR3: CASSQIEGAQETQYF
J: TRBJ2-2; size: NA; V: TRBV15; D: TRBD2; DNA: TGTGCCACCGCTCCCTTTGGGGGGGACACCGGGGAGCTGTTTTTT; CDR3: CATAPFGGDTGELFF
J: TRBJ2-5; size: NA; V: TRBV6-2/TRBV6-3; D: TRBD2; DNA: TGTGCCAGCAGTCGGGGAGCGGGAACGGGGGAGACCCAGTACTTC; CDR3: CASSRGAGTGETQYF
J: TRBJ1-4; size: NA; V: TRBV6-2/TRBV6-3; D: NA; DNA: TGTGCCAGCAGTTACTCTCGAGGGACAACTAATGAAAAACTGTTTTTT; CDR3: CASSYSRGTTNEKLFF
J: TRBJ2-1; size: NA; V: TRBV29-1; D: NA; DNA: TGCAGCGTTGTTGCGCTCTTCGTGGACAATGAGCAGTTCTTC; CDR3: CSVVALFVDNEQFF
J: TRBJ1-6; size: NA; V: TRBV6-6; D: NA; DNA: TGTGCCAGCAGTTTCGTCCCAACAGGGCTTTCGTCACCCCTCCACTTT; CDR3: CASSFVPTGLSSPLHF
J: TRBJ1-2; size: NA; V: TRBV7-2; D: TRBD1; DNA: TGTGCCAGCAGCTTATACCGGGACAGCGGCTACACCTTC; CDR3: CASSLYRDSGYTF
J: TRBJ2-1; size: NA; V: TRBV5-6; D: NA; DNA: TGTGCCAGCAGCTTGGCCCAGGGAAATAGGGTCTTC; CDR3: CASSLAQGNRVF
J: TRBJ2-3; size: NA; V: TRBV6-5; D: TRBD2; DNA: TGTGCCAGCAGTAATGGGACTAGCGGCACAGATACGCAGTATTTT; CDR3: CASSNGTSGTDTQYF
J: TRBJ2-1; size: NA; V: TRBV7-2; D: TRBD2; DNA: TGTGCCAGCAGCCGTGAAGGACTAGCGGGAGGTGATGAGCAGTTCTTC; CDR3: CASSREGLAGGDEQFF
J: TRBJ2-7; size: NA; V: TRBV6-2/TRBV6-3; D: TRBD1; DNA: TGTGCCAGCAGTCGAACAGGGGGCACCGGCGAGCAGTACTTC; CDR3: CASSRTGGTGEQYF
J: TRBJ2-2; size: NA; V: TRBV6-4; D: TRBD2; DNA: TGTGCCACCCCCCCCAGGGTTTGGCGGACTAGCGGGAGTAAAACCGGGGAGCTGTTTTTT; CDR3: CATPPRVWRTSGSKTGELFF
J: TRBJ2-5; size: once; V: TRBV24-1; D: TRBD2; DNA: TGTGCCACCAGTGATGGCGGGAGGGAGACCCAGTACTTC; CDR3: CATSDGGRETQYF
J: TRBJ1-1; size: NA; V: TRBV6-5; D: TRBD1; DNA: TGTGCCAGCAGTACTCAGGGGGCCACTGAAGCTTTCTTT; CDR3: CASSTQGATEAFF
J: TRBJ1-4; size: NA; V: TRBV5-4; D: NA; DNA: TGTGCCAGCAGTCCCCGTGCAACTAATGAAAAACTGTTTTTT; CDR3: CASSPRATNEKLFF
J: TRBJ2-3; size: NA; V: TRBV5-1; D: NA; DNA: TGCGCCAGCAGCTTGGAGGGCGGGAGCACAGATACGCAGTATTTT; CDR3: CASSLEGGSTDTQYF
J: TRBJ1-2; size: NA; V: TRBV19; D: TRBD1; DNA: TGTGCCAGTAGCGACAGGGGGCAAGGCTACACCTTC; CDR3: CASSDRGQGYTF
J: TRBJ1-5; size: NA; V: TRBV12-3/TRBV12-4; D: NA; DNA: TGTGCCAGCAGCCGTTCGGGGGATCAGCCCCAGCATTTT; CDR3: CASSRSGDQPQHF
J: TRBJ1-1; size: NA; V: TRBV29-1; D: NA; DNA: TGCAGCGTTGAAGACGCAGGAGGCGGCACTGAAGCTTTCTTT; CDR3: CSVEDAGGGTEAFF
J: TRBJ1-2; size: NA; V: TRBV5-6; D: NA; DNA: TGTGCCAGCAGCTTGGCCAGGGGTAGCTATGGCTACACCTTC; CDR3: CASSLARGSYGYTF
J: TRBJ2-3; size: once; V: TRBV15; D: TRBD2; DNA: TGTGCCACCAGCACGGCACTAGCGGGATCTGTAGATACGCAGTATTTT; CDR3: CATSTALAGSVDTQYF
J: TRBJ1-5; size: NA; V: TRBV19; D: TRBD1; DNA: TGTGCCAGTAGTGGACGACAGGGAAGCAATCAGCCCCAGCATTTT; CDR3: CASSGRQGSNQPQHF
J: TRBJ2-3; size: NA; V: TRBV6-2/TRBV6-3; D: TRBD2; DNA: TGTGCCAGCAGTTACTCAGCGGGAGTCAATACGCAGTATTTT; CDR3: CASSYSAGVNTQYF
J: TRBJ2-5; size: NA; V: TRBV5-1; D: TRBD1; DNA: TGCGCCAGCACCACAGGGGGAGGAGGAGAGACCCAGTACTTC; CDR3: CASTTGGGGETQYF
J: TRBJ2-3; size: NA; V: TRBV11-3; D: NA; DNA: TGTGCCAGCAGCTTAGACCGAACAGGGCTTGGGGATACGCAGTATTTT; CDR3: CASSLDRTGLGDTQYF
J: TRBJ1-1; size: NA; V: TRBV29-1; D: NA; DNA: TGCAGCGTTCCCACCGCGGGCACTGAAGCTTTCTTT; CDR3: CSVPTAGTEAFF
J: TRBJ1-1; size: NA; V: TRBV5-1; D: TRBD1; DNA: TGCGCCAGCAGCTTGGTCCCTGCTACGACAGGGGTGAACACTGAAGCTTTCTTT; CDR3: CASSLVPATTGVNTEAFF
J: TRBJ2-7; size: NA; V: TRBV5-1; D: TRBD1; DNA: TGCGCCAGCAGCAAGGGACAGGGTCACAACGAGCAGTACTTC; CDR3: CASSKGQGHNEQYF
J: TRBJ1-2; size: NA; V: TRBV19; D: TRBD1; DNA: TGTGCCAGTAGTAGACAGGGTTTGGCGTTTGGCTACACCTTC; CDR3: CASSRQGLAFGYTF
J: TRBJ1-1; size: NA; V: TRBV10-3; D: TRBD1; DNA: TGTGCCATCAGCCTTCAGGGGGGGAACACTGAAGCTTTCTTT; CDR3: CAISLQGGNTEAFF